This TCR beta chain was captured by sequencing in a study of blood T cell repertoires in COVID-19. The germline gives CDR1 SQVTM, CDR2 ANQGSEA. The V and J ends lost 4 bases and 3 bases respectively, with 13 bases between them. The CDR3 is 13 amino acids. Produced via immunoSEQ multiplex PCR; TCRdb's table is partial and in-frame only. This table holds 110,000 to 150,000 clones, approximately 80% found once. V and J are TRBV29-1 and TRBJ2-7; D perhaps matches TRBD1 (6 bases). The sample was PBMCs or T cells enriched from blood (not recorded which). The source of this sequence is a woman aged 18-30 years who had been exposed to COVID-19. Here the CDR3 reads CSVGTDRSYEQYF. The CDR3 coding sequence is TGCAGCGTTGGGACAGACAGAAGCTACGAGCAGTACTTC.